This TCR beta chain was recorded in a study of CD4+ T cells in melanoma. V was trimmed by 7 bases and J by 8 bases, leaving 11 bases between them. The V gene's germline CDR1 is LNHDA and CDR2 SQIVND (reference sequence). The CDR3 covers 11 residues. On this clone itself: Its target is not known.

Study observations and caveats: In melanoma, neoantigen-specific CD4+ T cells reportedly differed in differentiation state. CD8+ T cell, macrophage and B cell function reportedly correlated with neoantigen-specific CD4+ T cells.

The method was immunoSEQ multiplex PCR; TCRdb's version includes in-frame clones alone and lacks a portion of them. The profile shows some 150,000 clones, roughly 91% of them singletons. V usage is TRBV19 and J usage is TRBJ1-1, with no clear D. The TCR sequence derives from a human donor with melanoma. The CDR3 sequence: CASIRKQEAFF. Written as DNA, the CDR3 is TGTGCCAGTATCAGGAAGCAGGAAGCTTTCTTT.